These 9 T cell receptor beta chains came from one sample sequenced in a study of blood T cells in healthy people across ages. Alongside a J-beta primer mix, a sample-barcoded 5' primer served in a second PCR lasting roughly 7 to 11 cycles. One entry per CDR3 protein, called by TCRdb with MiXCR from the 5' RACE reads. The profile shows around 990,000 distinct CDR3 sequences, 25% of them singletons. This sample also belongs to another study, concerning T cells of mothers and their children.

Source material: blood. All receptors come from a girl aged 2 to 10 in good health.

The chain employs TRBV28 and TRBJ2-5; D uncertain. The J call could be wrong; TRBJ2-7 is a better fit for the DNA end. Germline assignment: CDR1 MDHEN and CDR2 SYDVKM. The CDR3 extends over 14 amino acids. The CDR3 DNA sequence: TGTGCCAGCAGTTCGGTCGGAAGCTCCTACGAGCAGTACTTC. It translates to CASSSVGSSYEQYF.

This chain uses TRBV12-3 or TRBV12-4 with TRBJ2-5; D is possibly TRBD1 or TRBD2 (7 bases each). The DNA matches TRBJ2-7 better at its end, which makes the J call doubtful. The CDR3 extends over 19 amino acids. The CDR3, as DNA: TGTGCCAGCAGTTTATTGGGCTGGGAGGGGGCAGGCCACTTCTACGAGCAGTACTTC. Translation gives CASSLLGWEGAGHFYEQYF.

This clonotype has a handful of counts. The chain is built from TRBV7-9 and TRBJ1-1; D possibly corresponds to TRBD1 (5 bases). Germline CDR1 SEHNR, CDR2 FQNEAQ (reference sequence). V lost 5 bases and J lost 0, with 10 bases in between. The CDR3 is 14 residues long. CDR3 in DNA: TGTGCCAGCAGCCGGGACGGATTGAACACTGAAGCTTTCTTT. It yields the protein CASSRDGLNTEAFF. The complete variable domain, with remaining parts taken from reference TRBV7-9 and TRBJ1-1, reads DTGVSQNPRHKITKRGQNVTFRCDPISEHNRLYWYRQTLGQGPEFLTYFQNEAQLEKSRLLSDRFSAERPKGSFSTLEIQRTEQGDSAMYLCASSRDGLNTEAFFGQGTRLTVV.

Comment on this clonotype: Being one base from a much bigger clone, this may be a read error. The chain couples TRBV12-3 or TRBV12-4 to TRBJ2-3, with D uncertain. V gave up 6 bases and J gave up 1 base, with 5 bases separating them. The length of the CDR3 is 12 residues. This chain's CDR3 is CASRAGTDTQYF. For the CDR3, the DNA is TGTGCCAGCAGGGCTGGCACAGATACGCAGTATTTT.

The J gene is TRBJ1-1, the V gene TRBV9; D remains unclear. The length of the CDR3 is 14 residues. V lost 1 base, J lost 3 bases, and 10 bases lay in between. CDR1 is SGDLS and CDR2 is YYNGEE in the germline V gene. CDR3 sequence reads: CASSVMWADTEAFF. CDR3 nucleotide sequence: TGTGCCAGCAGCGTAATGTGGGCGGACACTGAAGCTTTCTTT. The full variable domain, in which reference TRBV9 and TRBJ1-1 provide the parts outside the CDR3, is DSGVTQTPKHLITATGQRVTLRCSPRSGDLSVYWYQQSLDQGLQFLIQYYNGEERAKGNILERFSAQQFPDLHSELNLSSLELGDSALYFCASSVMWADTEAFFGQGTRLTVV.

This clonotype appeared a few times. V usage is TRBV20-1 and J usage is TRBJ1-4, with D perhaps TRBD1 (5 bases). Germline V gene sequence: CDR1 DFQATT, CDR2 SNEGSKA (reference sequence). Trimming left V 3 bases short and J 8 bases short, with 10 bases between. This CDR3 comprises 12 residues. CDR3 in amino acids: CSASWGGEKLFF. CDR3 nucleotides: TGCAGTGCTAGTTGGGGCGGCGAAAAACTGTTTTTT.

This chain joins TRBV21-1 and TRBJ2-1. TRBV21-1 is deemed a pseudogene. The CDR3 has 13 residues. Written as DNA, the CDR3 is TGTGCCAGCAGCAAAGCAGACTTCAATGAGCAGTTCTTC. It yields the protein CASSKADFNEQFF.

This clonotype appeared a few times. The rearrangement uses TRBV24-1 and TRBJ1-2; D not resolved. The CDR3 totals 17 residues. The germline V gene encodes CDR1 KGHDR and CDR2 SFDVKD. V lost 1 base and J lost 4, with 18 bases in between. The CDR3 bases are TGTGCCACCAGTGATTTTGCCGGTGGGGATGGAGGCTATGGCTACACCTTC. This gives the protein CATSDFAGGDGGYGYTF.

There are a few counts of this clonotype. This sequence joins TRBV12-3 or TRBV12-4 and TRBJ2-4; D call uncertain. This CDR3 contains 14 residues. The germline V and J ends were trimmed by 3 bases and 8 bases, with 14 bases remaining between them. The DNA of the CDR3 is TGTGCCAGCAGTTTCGGGCAGAGTAGGGACATTCAGTACTTC. It is translated as CASSFGQSRDIQYF.